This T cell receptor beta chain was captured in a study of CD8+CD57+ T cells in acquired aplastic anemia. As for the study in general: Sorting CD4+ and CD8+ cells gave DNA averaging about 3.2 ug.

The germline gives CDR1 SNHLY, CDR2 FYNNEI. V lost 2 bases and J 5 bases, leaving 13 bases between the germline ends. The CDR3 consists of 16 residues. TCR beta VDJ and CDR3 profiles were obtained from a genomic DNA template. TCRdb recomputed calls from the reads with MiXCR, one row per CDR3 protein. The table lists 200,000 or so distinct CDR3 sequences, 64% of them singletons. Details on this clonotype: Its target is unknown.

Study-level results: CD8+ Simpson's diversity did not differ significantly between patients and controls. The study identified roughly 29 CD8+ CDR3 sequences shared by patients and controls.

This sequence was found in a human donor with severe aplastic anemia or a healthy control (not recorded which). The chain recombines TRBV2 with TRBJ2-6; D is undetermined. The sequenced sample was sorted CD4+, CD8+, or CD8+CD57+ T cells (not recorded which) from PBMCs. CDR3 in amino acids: CASSEWAVTRANVLTF. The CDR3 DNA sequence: TGTGCCAGCAGTGAATGGGCTGTTACTAGGGCCAACGTCCTGACTTTC.